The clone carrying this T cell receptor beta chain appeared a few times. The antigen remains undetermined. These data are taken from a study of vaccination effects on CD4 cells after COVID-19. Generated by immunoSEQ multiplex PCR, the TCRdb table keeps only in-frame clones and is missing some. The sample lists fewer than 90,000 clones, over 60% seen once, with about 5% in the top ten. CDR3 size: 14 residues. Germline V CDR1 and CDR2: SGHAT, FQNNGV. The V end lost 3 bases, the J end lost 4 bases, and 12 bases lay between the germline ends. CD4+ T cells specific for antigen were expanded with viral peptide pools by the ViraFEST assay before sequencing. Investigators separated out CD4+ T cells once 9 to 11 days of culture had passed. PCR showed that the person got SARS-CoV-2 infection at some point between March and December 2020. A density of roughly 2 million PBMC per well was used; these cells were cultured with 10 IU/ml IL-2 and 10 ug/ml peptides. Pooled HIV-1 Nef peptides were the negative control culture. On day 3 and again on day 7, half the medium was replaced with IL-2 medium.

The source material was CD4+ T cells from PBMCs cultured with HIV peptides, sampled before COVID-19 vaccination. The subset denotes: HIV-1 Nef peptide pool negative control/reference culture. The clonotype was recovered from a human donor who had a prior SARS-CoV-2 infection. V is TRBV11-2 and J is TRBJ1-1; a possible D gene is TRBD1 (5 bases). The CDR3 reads CASSLIDGGTEAFF. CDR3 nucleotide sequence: TGTGCCAGCAGCTTGATTGACGGGGGCACTGAAGCTTTCTTT.